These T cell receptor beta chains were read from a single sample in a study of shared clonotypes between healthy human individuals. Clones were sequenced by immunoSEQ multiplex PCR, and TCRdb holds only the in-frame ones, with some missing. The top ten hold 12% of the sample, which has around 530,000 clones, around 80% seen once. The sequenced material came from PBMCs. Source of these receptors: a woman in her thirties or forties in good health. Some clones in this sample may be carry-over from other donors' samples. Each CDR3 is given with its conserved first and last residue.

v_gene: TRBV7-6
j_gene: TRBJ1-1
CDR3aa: CASSEQTGPGTEAFF

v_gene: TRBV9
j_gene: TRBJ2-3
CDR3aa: CASSHDLSTDTQYF

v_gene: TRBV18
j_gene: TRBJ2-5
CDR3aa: CASSPLLTDNQETQYF

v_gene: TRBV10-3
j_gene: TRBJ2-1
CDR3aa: CAIGNSGTENEQFF

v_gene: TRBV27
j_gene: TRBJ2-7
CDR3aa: CASGLGRAIYEQYF

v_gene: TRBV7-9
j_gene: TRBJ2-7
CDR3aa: CASSLDLGYEQYF

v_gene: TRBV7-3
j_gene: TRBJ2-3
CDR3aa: CASSPGLATDTQYF

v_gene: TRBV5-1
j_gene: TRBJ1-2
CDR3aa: CASSLAIGVRDYGYTF

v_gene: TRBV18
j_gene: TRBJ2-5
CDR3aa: CASSPDRQETQYF

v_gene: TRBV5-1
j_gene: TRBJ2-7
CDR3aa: CASSLASSQEPQYF

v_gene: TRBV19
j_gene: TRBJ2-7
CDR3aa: CAPNGAGGCYQRNYEQYF

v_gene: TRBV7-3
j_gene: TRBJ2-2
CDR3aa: CASSRGLAGGPSTGELFF

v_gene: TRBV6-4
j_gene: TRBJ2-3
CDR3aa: CASSSGDTGTDTQYF

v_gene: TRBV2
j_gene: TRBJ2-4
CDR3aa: CASSDEGWGKNIQYF

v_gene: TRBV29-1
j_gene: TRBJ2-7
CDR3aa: CSVGLTSSLEQYF

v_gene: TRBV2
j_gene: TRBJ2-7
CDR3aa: CASSIGGGQGPYEQYF

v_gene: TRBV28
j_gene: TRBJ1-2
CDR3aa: CGVANLIYGYTF

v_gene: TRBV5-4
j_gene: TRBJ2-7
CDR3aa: CASSLARQRGYEQYF

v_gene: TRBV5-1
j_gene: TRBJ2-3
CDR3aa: CASRVSTDTQYF

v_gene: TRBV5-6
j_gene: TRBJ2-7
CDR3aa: CASSRTGSEQYF

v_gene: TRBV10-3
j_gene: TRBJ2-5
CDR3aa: CAISDSLRETQYF

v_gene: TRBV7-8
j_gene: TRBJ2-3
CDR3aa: CASSLGGADTQYF

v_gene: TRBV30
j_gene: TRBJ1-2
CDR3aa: CAWRKGVGGYTF

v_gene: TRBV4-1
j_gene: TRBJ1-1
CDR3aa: CASSRGSTEAFF

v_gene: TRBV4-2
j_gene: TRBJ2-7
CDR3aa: CASSLRGDGGGSSYEQYF

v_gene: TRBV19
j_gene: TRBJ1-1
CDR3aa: CASSVRQGGTEAFF

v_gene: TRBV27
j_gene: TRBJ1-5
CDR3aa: CASSFSGSISNQPQHF

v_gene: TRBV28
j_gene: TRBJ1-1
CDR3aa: CASSFPRRAVTPEAFF

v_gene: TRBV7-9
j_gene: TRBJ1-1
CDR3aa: CASSPRDRMNTEAFF

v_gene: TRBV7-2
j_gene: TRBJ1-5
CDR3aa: CASSPLSGSRPQHF

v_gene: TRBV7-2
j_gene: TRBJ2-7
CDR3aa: CASSLVGTYEQYF

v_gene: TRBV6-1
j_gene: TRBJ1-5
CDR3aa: CASSEDHRNQPQHF

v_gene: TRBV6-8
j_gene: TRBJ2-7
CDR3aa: CASSYPLDEQYF